Below are 9 T cell receptor beta chains sequenced from a single sample in a study of shared clonotypes between healthy human individuals. Method: immunoSEQ multiplex PCR; TCRdb's copy keeps in-frame clones and lacks some. The sample shows some 2,500,000 clones, just under 95% of them seen only once. Sequencing was carried out using naive CD4+ T cells from PBMCs. Subset in this sample: CD45RA+ positively selected. The receptor source for this set is a man between 18 and 29 years old in good health. Some clones in this sample may be carry-over from other donors' samples.

V is TRBV6-1 and J is TRBJ2-7; D remains ambiguous. Trimming took 5 bases from V and 1 from J, leaving 12 bases between them. Germline loops: CDR1 MNHNS, CDR2 SASEGT. The CDR3 loop spans 14 amino acids. The CDR3: CASSTISYSYEQYF. The CDR3 DNA follows: TGTGCCAGCAGTACTATCTCATATTCCTACGAGCAGTACTTC.

This clone came up once. The chain recombines TRBV28 with TRBJ1-5, with D perhaps matching TRBD1 (5 bases). Between the trimmed V and J ends, which lost 6 bases and 0 bases, there was a span of 15 bases. Germline V gives CDR1 MDHEN, CDR2 SYDVKM. The CDR3 has 16 residues. CDR3 coding DNA: TGTGCCAGCAGCCCCTCTCGGGGGATTAGCAATCAGCCCCAGCATTTT. Its translation is CASSPSRGISNQPQHF. Full variable domain (missing parts from reference TRBV28 and TRBJ1-5): DVKVTQSSRYLVKRTGEKVFLECVQDMDHENMFWYRQDPGLGLRLIYFSYDVKMKEKGDIPEGYSVSREKKERFSLILESASTNQTSMYLCASSPSRGISNQPQHFGDGTRLSIL.

V and J are TRBV10-3 and TRBJ2-2, with unresolved D. Deletions cut 2 bases from V and 2 bases from J, with 6 bases between. CDR3 length: 14 residues. Germline lookup yields CDR1 ENHRY and CDR2 SYGVKD. The CDR3 loop is CAISETRNTGELFF. In DNA, the CDR3 is TGTGCCATCAGTGAGACACGAAACACCGGGGAGCTGTTTTTT.

This sequence joins TRBV21-1 and TRBJ2-2; the table's D call, TRBD1, was not checked against the DNA. TRBV21-1 is listed as a pseudogene. The CDR3 runs 19 residues. The CDR3 DNA sequence: TGTGCCAGCAGCCCCCAACCCATGGCGACAGGGGCCACCACCGGGGAGCTGTTTTTT. Translation: CASSPQPMATGATTGELFF.

The chain is built from TRBV4-3 and TRBJ2-2, with D uncertain. This CDR3 is 17 amino acids long. Trimming removed 1 base from V and 2 bases from J, with 14 bases in between. CDR1 and CDR2 from the germline V gene are LGHNA and YSLEER. The CDR3 DNA is TGCGCCAGCAGCCAAGGGCCCGACTCCCATAACACCGGGGAGCTGTTTTTT. This translates into CASSQGPDSHNTGELFF.

This sequence joins TRBV2 and TRBJ1-5; unclear D gene. V was shortened by 9 bases and J by 0 bases, with 9 bases between the two germline ends. CDR3 size: 13 residues. Germline V CDR1 and CDR2: SNHLY, FYNNEI. The DNA for the CDR3 is TGTGCCAGAGGAGTTAGTAGCAATCAGCCCCAGCATTTT. The encoded protein is CARGVSSNQPQHF. Looking up the rest from reference TRBV2 and TRBJ1-5 gives the full variable domain: EPEVTQTPSHQVTQMGQEVILRCVPISNHLYFYWYRQILGQKVEFLVSFYNNEISEKSEIFDDQFSVERPDGSNFTLKIRSTKLEDSAMYFCARGVSSNQPQHFGDGTRLSIL.

The chain has TRBV18 and TRBJ1-2; TRBD1 aligns across 9 bases. Trimming removed 6 bases from V and 4 bases from J; junction bases left unmatched: 9. This CDR3 contains 15 residues. Looked up from germline, CDR1 is KGHSH and CDR2 is LQKENI. CDR3 loop: CASSPSGTGSYGYTF. The CDR3 DNA is TGTGCCAGCTCGCCCTCCGGGACAGGGTCCTATGGCTACACCTTC.

The chain carries TRBV7-9 and TRBJ1-3; no reliable D call. Trimming took 5 bases from V and 4 from J, leaving 18 bases between them. Germline V lookup: CDR1 SEHNR, CDR2 FQNEAQ (reference sequence). The CDR3 extends over 16 amino acids. In nucleotides, the CDR3 is TGTGCCAGCAGCCACCAATTCGGCCAGAGCGGAAACACCATATATTTT. It encodes CASSHQFGQSGNTIYF.

With respect to this clone: It differs at one base from a far larger clone, so likely a read error. The sample contains more than one DNA sequence encoding this CDR3. This chain uses TRBV6-5 with TRBJ2-5, with 9 bases aligning to TRBD1. The V gene end was trimmed by 6 bases and the J gene end by 1 base; junction bases not matched to a gene: 3. This CDR3 is 14 amino acids long. Germline V CDR1 and CDR2: MNHEY, SVGAGI. Here the CDR3 reads CASSWGQGQETQYF. The DNA for the CDR3 is TGTGCCAGCAGCTGGGGACAGGGCCAAGAGACCCAGTACTTC.